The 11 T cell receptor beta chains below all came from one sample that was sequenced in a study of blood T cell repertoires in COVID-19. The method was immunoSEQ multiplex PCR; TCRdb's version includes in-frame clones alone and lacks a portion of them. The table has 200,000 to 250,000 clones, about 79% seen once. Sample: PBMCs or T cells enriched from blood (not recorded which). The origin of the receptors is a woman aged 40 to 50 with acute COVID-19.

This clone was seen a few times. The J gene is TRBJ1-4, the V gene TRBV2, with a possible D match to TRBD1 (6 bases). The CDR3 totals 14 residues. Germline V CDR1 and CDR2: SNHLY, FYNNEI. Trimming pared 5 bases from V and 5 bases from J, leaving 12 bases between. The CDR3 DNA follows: TGTGCCAGCAGTCTCGGGGGGCGAAATGAAAAACTGTTTTTT. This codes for CASSLGGRNEKLFF.

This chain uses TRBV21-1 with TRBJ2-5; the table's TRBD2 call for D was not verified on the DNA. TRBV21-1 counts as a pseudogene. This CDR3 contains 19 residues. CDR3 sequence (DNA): TGTGCCAGCAGCATGGGGCAGCGGGGGGGCCATTCTATACAAGAGACCCAGTACTTC. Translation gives CASSMGQRGGHSIQETQYF.

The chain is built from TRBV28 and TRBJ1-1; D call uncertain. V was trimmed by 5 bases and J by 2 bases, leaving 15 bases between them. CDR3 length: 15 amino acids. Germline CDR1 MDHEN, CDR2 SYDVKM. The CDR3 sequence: CASSPGVYVNTEAFF. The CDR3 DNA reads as TGTGCCAGCAGTCCCGGGGTTTACGTTAACACTGAAGCTTTCTTT.

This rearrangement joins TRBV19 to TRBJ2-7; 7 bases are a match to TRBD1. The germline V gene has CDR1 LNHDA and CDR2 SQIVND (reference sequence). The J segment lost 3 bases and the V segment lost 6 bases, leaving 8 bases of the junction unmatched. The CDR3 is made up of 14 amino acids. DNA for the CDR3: TGTGCCAGTAGCCCATTTAGGGACAGCTACGAGCAGTACTTC. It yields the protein CASSPFRDSYEQYF.

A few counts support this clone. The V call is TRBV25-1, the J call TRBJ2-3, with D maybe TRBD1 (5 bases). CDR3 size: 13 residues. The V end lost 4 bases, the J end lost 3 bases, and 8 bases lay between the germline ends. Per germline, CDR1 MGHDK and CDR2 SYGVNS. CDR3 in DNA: TGTGCCAGCAGTGGGGGCGAAACAGATACGCAGTATTTT. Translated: CASSGGETDTQYF.

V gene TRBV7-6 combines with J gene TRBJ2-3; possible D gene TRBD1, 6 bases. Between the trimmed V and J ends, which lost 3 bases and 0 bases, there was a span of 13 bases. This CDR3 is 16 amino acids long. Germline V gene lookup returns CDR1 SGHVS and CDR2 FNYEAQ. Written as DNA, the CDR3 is TGTGCCAGCAGCTTCCACCAGGACAGCAGCACAGATACGCAGTATTTT. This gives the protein CASSFHQDSSTDTQYF.

The CDR3 loop is CASSQGQGTGLRYQETQYF. The CDR3 DNA is TGTGCCAGCAGCCAAGGGCAAGGGACAGGACTTCGGTACCAAGAGACCCAGTACTTC. The V gene is TRBV14, the J gene TRBJ2-5; 8 positions agree with TRBD1. CDR1 is SGHDN and CDR2 is FVKESK in the germline V gene. The CDR3 covers 19 residues. The junction had 13 bases not matched to a gene; V was cut back by 1 base and J by 0 bases.

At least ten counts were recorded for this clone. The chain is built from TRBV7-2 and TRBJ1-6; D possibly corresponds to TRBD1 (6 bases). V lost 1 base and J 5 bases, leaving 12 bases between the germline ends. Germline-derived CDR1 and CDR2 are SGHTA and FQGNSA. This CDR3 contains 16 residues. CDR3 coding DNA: TGTGCCAGCAGCTTAGACAGGGCGGAAAATAATTCACCCCTCCACTTT. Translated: CASSLDRAENNSPLHF. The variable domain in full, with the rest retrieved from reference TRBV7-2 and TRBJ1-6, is GAGVSQSPSNKVTEKGKDVELRCDPISGHTALYWYRQSLGQGLEFLIYFQGNSAPDKSGLPSDRFSAERTGGSVSTLTIQRTQQEDSAVYLCASSLDRAENNSPLHFGNGTRLTVT.

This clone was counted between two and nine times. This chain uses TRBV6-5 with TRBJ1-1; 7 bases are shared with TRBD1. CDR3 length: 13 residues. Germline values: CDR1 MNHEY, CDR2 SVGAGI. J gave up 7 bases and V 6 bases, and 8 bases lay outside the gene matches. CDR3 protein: CASRQRDSFEAFF. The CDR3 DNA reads TGTGCCAGCAGGCAACGGGACAGCTTTGAAGCTTTCTTT.

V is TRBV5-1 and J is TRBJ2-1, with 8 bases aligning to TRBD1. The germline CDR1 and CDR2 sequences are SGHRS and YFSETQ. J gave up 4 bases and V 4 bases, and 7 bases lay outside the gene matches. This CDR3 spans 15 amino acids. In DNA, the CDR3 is TGCGCCAGCAGCACGGGGACAGGAGTTTACAATGAGCAGTTCTTC. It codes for CASSTGTGVYNEQFF.

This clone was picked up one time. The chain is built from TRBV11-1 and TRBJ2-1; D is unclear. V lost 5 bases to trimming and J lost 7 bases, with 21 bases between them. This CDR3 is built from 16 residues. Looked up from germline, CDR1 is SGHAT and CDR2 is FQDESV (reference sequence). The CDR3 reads CASSQGHSLLRNEQFF. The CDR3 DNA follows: TGTGCCAGCAGCCAAGGCCATAGTTTATTGCGGAATGAGCAGTTCTTC.